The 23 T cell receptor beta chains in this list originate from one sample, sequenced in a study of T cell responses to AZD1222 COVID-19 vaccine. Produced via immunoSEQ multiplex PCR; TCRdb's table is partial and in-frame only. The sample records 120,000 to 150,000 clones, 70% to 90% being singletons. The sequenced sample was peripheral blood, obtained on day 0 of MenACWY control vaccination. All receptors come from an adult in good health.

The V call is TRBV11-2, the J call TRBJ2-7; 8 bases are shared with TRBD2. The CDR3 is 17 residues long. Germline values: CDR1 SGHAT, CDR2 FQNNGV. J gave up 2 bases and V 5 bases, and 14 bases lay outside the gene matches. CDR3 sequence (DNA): TGTGCCAGCAGCCCTTACCTCATGGAGCGGGGGACCTACGAGCAGTACTTC. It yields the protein CASSPYLMERGTYEQYF.

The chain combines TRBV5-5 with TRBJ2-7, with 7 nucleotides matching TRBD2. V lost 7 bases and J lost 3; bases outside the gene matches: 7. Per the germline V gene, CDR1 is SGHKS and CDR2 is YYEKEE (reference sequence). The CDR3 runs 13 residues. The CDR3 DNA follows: TGTGCCAGCGAGAGGCTAGCGGACTACGAGCAGTACTTC. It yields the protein CASERLADYEQYF.

The CDR3 sequence: CASSYPLWGAKNIQYF. The CDR3 DNA reads as TGTGCCAGCAGTTACCCCCTGTGGGGAGCCAAAAACATTCAGTACTTC. V and J are TRBV28 and TRBJ2-4; D remains unclear. The CDR3 loop spans 16 amino acids. V was pared by 4 bases and J by 0 bases, with 13 bases between. Germline CDR1 reads MDHEN; CDR2 reads SYDVKM.

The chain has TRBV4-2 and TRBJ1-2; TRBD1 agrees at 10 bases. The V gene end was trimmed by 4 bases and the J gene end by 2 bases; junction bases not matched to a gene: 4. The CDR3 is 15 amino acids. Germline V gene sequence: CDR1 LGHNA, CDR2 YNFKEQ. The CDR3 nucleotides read TGTGCCAGCAGCCCCGGACAGGGGGTAAACTATGGCTACACCTTC. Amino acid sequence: CASSPGQGVNYGYTF.

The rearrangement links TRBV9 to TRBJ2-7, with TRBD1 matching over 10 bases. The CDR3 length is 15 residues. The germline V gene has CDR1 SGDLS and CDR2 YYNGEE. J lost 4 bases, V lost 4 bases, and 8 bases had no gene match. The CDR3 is CASSLGQGVGYEQYF. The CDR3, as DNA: TGTGCCAGCAGCCTAGGACAGGGGGTGGGTTACGAGCAGTACTTC.

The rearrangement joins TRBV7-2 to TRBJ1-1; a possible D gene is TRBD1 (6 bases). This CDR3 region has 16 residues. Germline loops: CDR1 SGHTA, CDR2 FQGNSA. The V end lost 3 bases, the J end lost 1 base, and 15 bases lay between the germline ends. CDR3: CASSFPGGRSNTEAFF. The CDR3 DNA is TGTGCCAGCAGCTTTCCGGGGGGGCGATCGAACACTGAAGCTTTCTTT.

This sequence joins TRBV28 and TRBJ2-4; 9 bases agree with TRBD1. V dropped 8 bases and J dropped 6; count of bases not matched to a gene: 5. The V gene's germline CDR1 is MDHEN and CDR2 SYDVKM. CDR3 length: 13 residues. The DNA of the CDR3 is TGTGCCAGCGGGACAGGGTTTGGAAACATTCAGTACTTC. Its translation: CASGTGFGNIQYF.

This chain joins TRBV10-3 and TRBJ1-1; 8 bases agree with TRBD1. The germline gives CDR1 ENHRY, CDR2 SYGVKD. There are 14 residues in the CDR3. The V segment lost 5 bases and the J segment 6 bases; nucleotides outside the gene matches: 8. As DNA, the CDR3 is TGTGCCATCAGTCCGGCAGGGGGCTCGGCTGAAGCTTTCTTT. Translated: CAISPAGGSAEAFF.

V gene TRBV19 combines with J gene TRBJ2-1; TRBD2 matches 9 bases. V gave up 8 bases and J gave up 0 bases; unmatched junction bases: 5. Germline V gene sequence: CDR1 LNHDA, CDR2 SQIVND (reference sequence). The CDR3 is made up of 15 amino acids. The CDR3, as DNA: TGTGCCAGTTCTAGCGGGGAAAGCTCCTACAATGAGCAGTTCTTC. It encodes CASSSGESSYNEQFF.

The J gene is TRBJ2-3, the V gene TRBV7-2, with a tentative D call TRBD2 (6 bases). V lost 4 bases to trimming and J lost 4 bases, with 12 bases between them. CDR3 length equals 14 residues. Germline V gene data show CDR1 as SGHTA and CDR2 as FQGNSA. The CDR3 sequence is CASSSGLPSDTQYF. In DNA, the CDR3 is TGTGCCAGCAGCTCGGGACTCCCCTCAGATACGCAGTATTTT.

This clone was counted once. CDR3 in amino acids: CASSLGETGYTEAFF. The CDR3 DNA reads TGTGCCAGCAGCTTGGGGGAGACGGGGTACACTGAAGCTTTCTTT. The gene calls are TRBV7-6 and TRBJ1-1; tentative D call: TRBD1 (5 bases). CDR1 SGHVS and CDR2 FNYEAQ come from the germline V gene. The ends were cut back, 3 bases at V and 3 bases at J, with 14 bases in the middle. This CDR3 region has 15 residues.

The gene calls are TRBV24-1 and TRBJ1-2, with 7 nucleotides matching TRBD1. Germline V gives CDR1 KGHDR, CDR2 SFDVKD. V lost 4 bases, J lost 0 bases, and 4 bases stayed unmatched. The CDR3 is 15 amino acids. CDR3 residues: CATSEGTASNYGYTF. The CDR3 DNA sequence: TGTGCCACCAGTGAAGGGACAGCCTCTAACTATGGCTACACCTTC.

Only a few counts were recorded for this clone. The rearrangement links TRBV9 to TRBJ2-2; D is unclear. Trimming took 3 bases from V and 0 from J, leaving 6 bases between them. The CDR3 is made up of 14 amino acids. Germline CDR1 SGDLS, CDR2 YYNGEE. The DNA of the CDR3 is TGTGCCAGCAGCGGCGCTTCGAACACCGGGGAGCTGTTTTTT. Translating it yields CASSGASNTGELFF. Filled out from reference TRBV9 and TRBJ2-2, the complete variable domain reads DSGVTQTPKHLITATGQRVTLRCSPRSGDLSVYWYQQSLDQGLQFLIQYYNGEERAKGNILERFSAQQFPDLHSELNLSSLELGDSALYFCASSGASNTGELFFGEGSRLTVL.

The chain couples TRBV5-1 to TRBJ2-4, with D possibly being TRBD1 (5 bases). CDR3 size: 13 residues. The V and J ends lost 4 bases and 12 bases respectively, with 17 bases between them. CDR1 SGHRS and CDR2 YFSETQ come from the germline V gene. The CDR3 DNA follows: TGCGCCAGCAGCCACGAAGGCCAGGGAAATCAGTACTTC. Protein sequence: CASSHEGQGNQYF.

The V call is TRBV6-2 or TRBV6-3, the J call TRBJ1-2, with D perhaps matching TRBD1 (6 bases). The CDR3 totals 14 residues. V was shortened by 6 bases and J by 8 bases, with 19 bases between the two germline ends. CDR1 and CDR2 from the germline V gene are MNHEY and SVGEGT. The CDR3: CASSSEGGWRGYTF. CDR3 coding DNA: TGTGCCAGCAGCTCCGAGGGGGGCTGGCGAGGCTACACCTTC.

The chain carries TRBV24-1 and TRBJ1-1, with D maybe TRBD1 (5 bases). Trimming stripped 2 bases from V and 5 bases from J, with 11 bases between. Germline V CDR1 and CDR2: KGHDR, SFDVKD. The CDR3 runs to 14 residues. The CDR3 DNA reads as TGTGCCACCAGTGATTCGGGACGGGAAACTGAAGCTTTCTTT. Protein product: CATSDSGRETEAFF.

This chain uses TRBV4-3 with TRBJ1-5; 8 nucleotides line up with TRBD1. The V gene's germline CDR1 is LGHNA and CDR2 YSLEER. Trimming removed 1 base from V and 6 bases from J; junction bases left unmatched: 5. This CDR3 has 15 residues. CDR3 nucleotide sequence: TGCGCCAGCAGCCAAGGGGTGGACAGGGTTCAGCCCCAGCATTTT. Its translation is CASSQGVDRVQPQHF.

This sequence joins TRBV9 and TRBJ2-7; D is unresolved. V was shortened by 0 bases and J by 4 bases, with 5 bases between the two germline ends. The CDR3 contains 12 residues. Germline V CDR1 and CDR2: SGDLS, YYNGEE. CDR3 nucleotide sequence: TGTGCCAGCAGCGTAGAGGGTTACGAGCAGTACTTC. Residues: CASSVEGYEQYF.

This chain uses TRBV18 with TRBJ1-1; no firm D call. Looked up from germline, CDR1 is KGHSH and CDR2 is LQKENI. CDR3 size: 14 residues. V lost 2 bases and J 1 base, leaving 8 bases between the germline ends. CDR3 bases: TGTGCCAGCTCACCAGGGTTCGGGAACACTGAAGCTTTCTTT. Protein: CASSPGFGNTEAFF.

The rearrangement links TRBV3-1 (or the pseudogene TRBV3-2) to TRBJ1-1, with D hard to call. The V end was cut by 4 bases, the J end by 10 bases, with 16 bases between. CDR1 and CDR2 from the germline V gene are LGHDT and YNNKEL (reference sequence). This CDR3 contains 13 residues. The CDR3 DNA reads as TGTGCCAGCAGCCCTTTTGAGCTTGGCGTAGCTTTCTTT. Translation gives CASSPFELGVAFF.

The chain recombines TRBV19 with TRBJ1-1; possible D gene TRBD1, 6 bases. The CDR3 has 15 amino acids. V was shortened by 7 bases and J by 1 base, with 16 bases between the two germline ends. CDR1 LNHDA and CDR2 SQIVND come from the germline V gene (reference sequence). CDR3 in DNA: TGTGCCAGTACTACTGGGGGGGCGCAGAACACTGAAGCTTTCTTT. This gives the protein CASTTGGAQNTEAFF. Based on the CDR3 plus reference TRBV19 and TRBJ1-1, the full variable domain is DGGITQSPKYLFRKEGQNVTLSCEQNLNHDAMYWYRQDPGQGLRLIYYSQIVNDFQKGDIAEGYSVSREKKESFPLTVTSAQKNPTAFYLCASTTGGAQNTEAFFGQGTRLTVV.

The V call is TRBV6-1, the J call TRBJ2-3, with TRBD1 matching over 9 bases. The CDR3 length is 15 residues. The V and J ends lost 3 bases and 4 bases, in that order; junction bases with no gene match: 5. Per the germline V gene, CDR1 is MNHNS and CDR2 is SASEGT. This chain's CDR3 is CASSDGQGRPDTQYF. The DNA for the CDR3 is TGTGCCAGCAGTGATGGACAGGGGAGGCCAGATACGCAGTATTTT.

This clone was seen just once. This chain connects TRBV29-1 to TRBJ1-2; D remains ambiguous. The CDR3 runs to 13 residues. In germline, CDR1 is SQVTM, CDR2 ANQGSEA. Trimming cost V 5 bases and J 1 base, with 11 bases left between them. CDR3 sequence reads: CSVLRQDNYGYTF. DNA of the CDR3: TGCAGCGTTTTGCGGCAGGATAACTATGGCTACACCTTC.